This paragraph reports one T cell receptor (beta chain). Germline CDR1 is SGHTA and CDR2 is FQGNSA. The CDR3 totals 13 residues. The V end was cut by 5 bases, the J end by 4 bases, with 9 bases between. This record comes from a study of blood T cell repertoires in COVID-19. Only in-frame clones appear in the TCRdb table, and some are missing; sequencing was by immunoSEQ multiplex PCR. The sample includes over 250,000 clones, about 89% seen only once; the top ten take approximately 9%. The receptor was isolated from a man in his forties who had recovered from COVID-19. The rearrangement links TRBV7-2 to TRBJ2-1; D ambiguous. What was sequenced was PBMCs or T cells enriched from blood (not recorded which). CDR3 coding DNA: TGTGCCAGCAGCCCCCGAGGATACAATGAGCAGTTCTTC. Translation: CASSPRGYNEQFF.